The rows below give T cell receptor beta chains drawn from one sample of a study of T cell responses to AZD1222 COVID-19 vaccine. TCRdb's table, derived via immunoSEQ multiplex PCR, lists solely in-frame clones and lacks some. The data hold about 140,000 clones, with roughly 90% observed a single time. The sequencing here drew on peripheral blood, taken on day 0 of AZD1222 vaccination. The source is an adult in good health. CDR3s include the opening cysteine and the closing phenylalanine or tryptophan. D genes are given only for firm matches. Clone size is not always given. Where it is, it says once, few, many or a class for expanded clones.

clone_size | j_call | d_call | v_call | cdr3_nt | cdr3_aa
NA | TRBJ2-5 | NA | TRBV19 | TGTGCCAGTAGCAACAGCCTCCAAGAGACCCAGTACTTC | CASSNSLQETQYF
NA | TRBJ1-1 | NA | TRBV19 | TGTGCCAGTAGTATAGGCCCCGACAGGAGGGGAACTGAAGCTTTCTTT | CASSIGPDRRGTEAFF
NA | TRBJ1-2 | NA | TRBV12-3/TRBV12-4 | TGTGCCAGCAGTTCGACGCCTAACTATGGCTACACCTTC | CASSSTPNYGYTF
NA | TRBJ1-4 | NA | TRBV3-1/TRBV3-2 | TGTGCCAGCAGCCAACAGGGGTGGGAAAAACTGTTTTTT | CASSQQGWEKLFF
NA | TRBJ1-4 | TRBD1 | TRBV5-1 | TGCGCCAGCAGCTTGGACGGCCAGGGGGGTAATGAAAAACTGTTTTTT | CASSLDGQGGNEKLFF
NA | TRBJ1-1 | NA | TRBV7-2 | TGTGCCAGCAGCTTAGGCTCCGGCATGAACACTGAAGCTTTCTTT | CASSLGSGMNTEAFF
NA | TRBJ1-1 | NA | TRBV19 | TGTGCCAGTAGCAGACAGACTGAAGCTTTCTTT | CASSRQTEAFF
NA | TRBJ2-1 | TRBD2 | TRBV18 | TGTGCCAGCTCACCTGGCGGGAGGGTATATGAGCAGTTCTTC | CASSPGGRVYEQFF
once | TRBJ1-1 | NA | TRBV5-1 | TGCGCCAGCAGCGCTATGAACACTGAAGCTTTCTTT | CASSAMNTEAFF
NA | TRBJ1-3 | NA | TRBV11-1 | TGTGCCAGCAGCTTAACCACGGTTTCTGGAAACACCATATATTTT | CASSLTTVSGNTIYF
NA | TRBJ2-7 | NA | TRBV10-3 | TGTGCCATCAGCGACTACTACGAGCAGTACTTC | CAISDYYEQYF
NA | TRBJ2-6 | NA | TRBV27 | TGTGCCAGCAGTTTATTTCTCCCGGGGCGCTCTGGGGCCAACGTCCTGACTTTC | CASSLFLPGRSGANVLTF
few | TRBJ1-2 | NA | TRBV19 | TGTGCCAGTAGTCTACAGGGAAAGGGGGGCTACACCTTC | CASSLQGKGGYTF
NA | TRBJ2-1 | TRBD2 | TRBV10-3 | TGTGCCACGTACCAGGGTAGCGGGAGGGCCAACAATGAGCAGTTCTTC | CATYQGSGRANNEQFF
NA | TRBJ2-3 | NA | TRBV10-1 | TGCGCCAGCAGTGAGCAGGGGGGCAGAGATACGCAGTATTTT | CASSEQGGRDTQYF
NA | TRBJ2-1 | TRBD2 | TRBV11-3 | TGTGCCAGCAGTAGCGGACTTTCTAGCGGGAGTCTGTTCTTC | CASSSGLSSGSLFF
NA | TRBJ2-1 | TRBD2 | TRBV5-1 | TGCGCCAGCAGCTTGGCCGAGCGGGAGTACAATGAGCAGTTCTTC | CASSLAEREYNEQFF
NA | TRBJ1-2 | NA | TRBV18 | TGTGCCAGCTCGTTCGGAAGAGATACTAACTATGGCTACACCTTC | CASSFGRDTNYGYTF
NA | TRBJ2-5 | NA | TRBV28 | TGTGCCAGCAGTTCCCCTCAGGAGGGCTTCGGGGAGACCCAGTACTTC | CASSSPQEGFGETQYF
NA | TRBJ2-4 | TRBD2 | TRBV7-8 | TGTGCCAGCAGCCCGGCGGTAGCGGGAGGGGCCTCAGGCATTCAGTACTTC | CASSPAVAGGASGIQYF
NA | TRBJ1-2 | NA | TRBV10-2 | TGCGCCAGCAGTGAAGACTCGGCTGGCTACACCTTC | CASSEDSAGYTF
NA | TRBJ1-1 | TRBD1 | TRBV5-4 | TGTGCCAGCAGCTCCCCGAGACAGGGTTGGAACACTGAAGCTTTCTTT | CASSSPRQGWNTEAFF
NA | TRBJ1-3 | NA | TRBV6-6 | TGTGCCAGCAGTTACGCTACGGGACCTACTGGAAACACCATATATTTT | CASSYATGPTGNTIYF
once | TRBJ1-2 | TRBD1 | TRBV28 | TGTGCCAGCAGCGAGGACAGGGTCTATGGCTACACCTTC | CASSEDRVYGYTF
NA | TRBJ1-2 | NA | TRBV7-3 | TGTGCCAGCAGCCCCGAGGGGCAAAAAAACTATGGCTACACCTTC | CASSPEGQKNYGYTF
NA | TRBJ1-5 | TRBD1 | TRBV9 | TGTGCCAGCAGCAAGTGGACAGGGACTAATCAGCCCCAGCATTTT | CASSKWTGTNQPQHF
NA | TRBJ1-3 | NA | TRBV12-5 | TGTGCTAGTGGTTTGGTACTTGGGGGTTCGGGAAACACCATATATTTT | CASGLVLGGSGNTIYF
NA | TRBJ1-2 | TRBD1 | TRBV5-5 | TGTGCCAGCAGCCCAGTAGGGGACAGATCGGATGGCTACACCTTC | CASSPVGDRSDGYTF
NA | TRBJ1-5 | NA | TRBV19 | TGTGCCAGTAGTTATCGATCAGGGAATCAGCCCCAGCATTTT | CASSYRSGNQPQHF
once | TRBJ1-1 | NA | TRBV4-1 | TGCGCCAGCAGCCAAGTTTGGAGGGTGAACACTGAAGCTTTCTTT | CASSQVWRVNTEAFF
NA | TRBJ2-1 | NA | TRBV7-9 | TGTGCCAGCAGCCCCTCGCACTCCTACAATGAGCAGTTCTTC | CASSPSHSYNEQFF
NA | TRBJ1-3 | NA | TRBV9 | TGTGCCAGCAGCGTAGAGGGCAGCCGAAGCTCTGGAAACACCATATATTTT | CASSVEGSRSSGNTIYF
NA | TRBJ2-2 | NA | TRBV9 | TGTGCCAGCAGCCCTAGAGGGGGACTGAACACCGGGGAGCTGTTTTTT | CASSPRGGLNTGELFF
NA | TRBJ2-1 | TRBD1 | TRBV30 | TGTGCCTGGAGCACAGGGGGTATCGAGCAGTTCTTC | CAWSTGGIEQFF
NA | TRBJ2-1 | TRBD2 | TRBV5-6 | TGTGCCAGCAGCCCCCAATATAGCGGGTTCAACAATGAGCAGTTCTTC | CASSPQYSGFNNEQFF
NA | TRBJ1-2 | NA | TRBV3-1/TRBV3-2 | TGTGCCAGCAGCCAAGATGGGCTCCCGGGGATCTATGGCTACACCTTC | CASSQDGLPGIYGYTF
once | TRBJ2-7 | NA | TRBV18 | TGTGCCAGCTCGTACCCTCAGGGCGAGCAGTACTTC | CASSYPQGEQYF
NA | TRBJ1-2 | NA | TRBV7-9 | TGTGCCAGCAGCCTACCGAACAGGACCTATGGCTACACCTTC | CASSLPNRTYGYTF
NA | TRBJ1-2 | NA | TRBV4-1 | TGCGCCAGCAGTGGGACCGCCGAAATTAACTATGGCTACACCTTC | CASSGTAEINYGYTF
NA | TRBJ1-2 | NA | TRBV6-5 | TGTGCCAGCATCCCCGGGTGGGGGGATGGCTACACCTTC | CASIPGWGDGYTF
NA | TRBJ1-3 | NA | TRBV7-8 | TGTGCCAGCAGCCCGGACCGCGGCTGGGACACCATATATTTT | CASSPDRGWDTIYF
NA | TRBJ1-2 | TRBD1 | TRBV27 | TGTGCCAGCAGTCGACGTCCCGGGACAGGGTATGAGAGCTATGGCTACACCTTC | CASSRRPGTGYESYGYTF
NA | TRBJ2-7 | TRBD1 | TRBV29-1 | TGCAGCGTTGGACATTATGGTGGACAGGGGGTCCCCGACGAGCAGTACTTC | CSVGHYGGQGVPDEQYF
NA | TRBJ2-3 | TRBD1 | TRBV4-1 | TGCGCCAGCAGCCAAGATCCGGCAGGGGGCGAAGTAGATACGCAGTATTTT | CASSQDPAGGEVDTQYF
once | TRBJ2-1 | TRBD2 | TRBV5-1 | TGCGCCAGCAGCCTGCTAGCGGCCGTAGGCCCGAATGAGCAGTTCTTC | CASSLLAAVGPNEQFF
NA | TRBJ2-3 | TRBD2 | TRBV5-4 | TGTGCCAGCAGCTTGTTCGCGGGAGGAACAGATACGCAGTATTTT | CASSLFAGGTDTQYF
once | TRBJ2-1 | TRBD2 | TRBV24-1 | TGTGCCACCAGTGATCCTAGCCCGGGACTAGCGGGAGGTTCCTACAATGAGCAGTTCTTC | CATSDPSPGLAGGSYNEQFF
NA | TRBJ1-4 | NA | TRBV11-2 | TGTGCCAGCCAACTCGGGTTAGGAGAGGAAAAACTGTTTTTT | CASQLGLGEEKLFF
NA | TRBJ1-2 | NA | TRBV27 | TGTGCCAGCAGCTCCTATGAGCACAACCATGGAGGCTACACCTTC | CASSSYEHNHGGYTF
many | TRBJ2-1 | NA | TRBV10-3 | TGTGCCATCAGTGAGGGTAGAAACAATGAGCAGTTCTTC | CAISEGRNNEQFF
NA | TRBJ1-1 | NA | TRBV28 | TGTGCCAGCGGTGTTGTCGACCAAGTGGGCACTGAAGCTTTCTTT | CASGVVDQVGTEAFF
NA | TRBJ2-7 | TRBD2 | TRBV18 | TGTGCCAGCTCATCCCCGACTAGCGGGCGGGGCGAGCAGTACTTC | CASSSPTSGRGEQYF
NA | TRBJ1-1 | TRBD1 | TRBV11-3 | TGTGCCAGCAGCCCCGGGACAGGGGGCGGGAACACTGAAGCTTTCTTT | CASSPGTGGGNTEAFF